This TCR beta chain came from a study of T cells in tuberculosis (dated by TCRdb to between 2018 and 2020). For the wider study: The study combined CD1B tetramers and high-throughput TCR immunosequencing to characterize T cells specific for the mycobacterial lipid antigen glucose monomycolate (GMM). Active tuberculosis patient PBMC were archived before or within 7 days of starting standard anti-tuberculosis treatment. IGRA-negative adolescents, IGRA-positive adolescents with latent tuberculosis and adults with active tuberculosis, ten per group, were compared in a South African clinical cohort. Paper-wide results and their limitations: Smaller NN-distances were partly driven by shorter CDR3-alpha lengths in active tuberculosis patients, and statistical significance was not reached for the TCR-beta difference. An accuracy of just under 90% (AUROC around 0.9) was reached by a classifier using the diverse GMM-specific repertoire, compared with about 70% accuracy when GEM motif frequencies were used. Clinical samples were selected based on which cryopreserved specimens were available, and the active tuberculosis cases were adults whereas the controls were adolescents. Compared with IGRA-negative controls, TCR-alpha repertoires from active tuberculosis had smaller mean NN-distances to GMM-specific TCRs, which suggests clonal expansion of these TCRs.

Reading the label with the study, this specimen's time point is: new active TB diagnosis, blood taken before or within 7 days of starting treatment. Active tuberculosis patients were HIV-seronegative South African adults aged 18 years or older with a new diagnosis. Active tuberculosis was confirmed by positive sputum smear microscopy and/or positive M. tuberculosis culture. Unsorted cryopreserved PBMC were immunosequenced, covering on average around 94,000 T cells per clinical donor. TCR libraries were generated with the immunoSEQ multiplex PCR assay, using TCR-beta and/or TCR-alpha/delta assays for each sample. The amplified TCR libraries were sequenced on the Illumina high-throughput platform. The published analysis was carried out like this. Clustering and dimensionality reduction were performed using pairwise TCRdist distances among GMM-specific receptors from ex vivo sorted or in vitro expanded T cells. The score assigned to each clinical repertoire was mean NN-distance, meaning the average TCRdist to the nearest 10% of tetramer-positive reference sequences. To compute GEM TCR motif frequency, the fraction of unique TCRs matching known GEM sequences by V/J usage and CDR3 length was calculated. Active tuberculosis was classified by linear discriminant analysis with leave-one-out cross-validation, implemented in scikit-learn. This is the immuneACCESS table as TCRdb keeps it, with only in-frame sequences that have V and J called. A part of the clones is gone; compared with another copy, unresolved V genes explain less than half, and the rest is unexplained. V, J and clone size derive from that table, while D and trimming were established from the DNA sequence. This sample has 20,000 to 25,000 clones in its table, and around 85% of those were observed once. The ten most abundant clones make up just under 15% of the sample.

V is trimmed back by 1 base and J by 3 bases, and the junction contains 5 bases that no gene match accounts for. CDR1 and CDR2, looked up from the germline V gene, are MGHRA and YSYEKL. Inclusive of the bounding cysteine and phenylalanine, the CDR3 is 16 residues long. The CDR3 DNA has 48 bases and is translated from base 1. Concerning this clone itself: Its recognized antigen is unknown. Nothing much larger sits one base from this clone, and base qualities are not available.

Sequencing was performed on PBMCs, taken at tuberculosis diagnosis. The sequence derives from an adult with tuberculosis. The chain couples TRBV4-1 to TRBJ2-7, with 11 bases aligning to TRBD2. Here the CDR3 is given as CASSQGVGTSGYEQYF. In nucleotide form, the sequence is TGCGCCAGCAGCCAAGGGGTCGGGACTAGCGGCTACGAGCAGTACTTC.